This TCR beta chain comes out of a study of T cell responses to AZD1222 COVID-19 vaccine. This clone was detected once. The antigen remains unidentified. The method was immunoSEQ multiplex PCR; TCRdb's version includes in-frame clones alone and lacks a portion of them. The sample records some 150,000 clones, 88% being singletons. The V and J ends lost 4 bases and 6 bases, in that order; junction bases with no gene match: 4. Germline CDR1 is SGHTA and CDR2 is FQGNSA. The CDR3 has 14 residues. Study results and caveats: The breadth and depth of Spike-specific TCRs increased once two AZD1222 doses had been given. Unmutated variant regions reportedly attract nearly half of all spike-specific TCRs.

The rearrangement uses TRBV7-2 and TRBJ1-5; 9 nucleotides line up with TRBD1. Sequenced material: peripheral blood, taken 28 days after the second dose of the MenACWY control vaccine. This TCR came from an adult who received the MenACWY meningococcal vaccine as a control. The CDR3 loop reads CASSWGQGGQPQHF. CDR3 DNA: TGTGCCAGCAGCTGGGGACAGGGAGGTCAGCCCCAGCATTTT.